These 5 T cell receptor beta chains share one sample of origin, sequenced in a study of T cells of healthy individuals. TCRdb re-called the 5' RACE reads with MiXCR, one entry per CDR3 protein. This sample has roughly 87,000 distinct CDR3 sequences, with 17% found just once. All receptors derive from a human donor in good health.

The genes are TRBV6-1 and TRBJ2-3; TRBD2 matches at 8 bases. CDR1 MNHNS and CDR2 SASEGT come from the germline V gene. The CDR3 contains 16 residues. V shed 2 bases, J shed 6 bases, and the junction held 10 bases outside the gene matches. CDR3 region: CASSEPINGRADTQYF. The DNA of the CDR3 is TGTGCCAGCAGTGAACCCATAAACGGGAGGGCCGATACGCAGTATTTT.

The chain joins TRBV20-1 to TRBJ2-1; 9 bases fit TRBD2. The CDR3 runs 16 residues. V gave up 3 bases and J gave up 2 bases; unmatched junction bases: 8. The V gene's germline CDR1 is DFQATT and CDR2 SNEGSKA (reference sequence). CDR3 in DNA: TGCAGTGCTAGCTGGAGGCGGGGGGGCCCCTACAATGAGCAGTTCTTC. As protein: CSASWRRGGPYNEQFF.

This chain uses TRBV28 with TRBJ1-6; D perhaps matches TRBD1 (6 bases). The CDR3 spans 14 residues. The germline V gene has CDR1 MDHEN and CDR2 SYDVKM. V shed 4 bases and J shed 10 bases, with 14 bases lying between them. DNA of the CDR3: TGTGCCAGCAGTTCCACAGGGATTTGGTCACCCCTCCACTTT. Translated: CASSSTGIWSPLHF.

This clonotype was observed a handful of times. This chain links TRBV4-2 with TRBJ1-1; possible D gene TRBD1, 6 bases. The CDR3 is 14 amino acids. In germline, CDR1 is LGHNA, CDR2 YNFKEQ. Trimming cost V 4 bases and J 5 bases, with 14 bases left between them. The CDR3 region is CASSPGHSRTEAFF. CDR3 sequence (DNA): TGTGCCAGCAGCCCGGGACACTCGCGGACTGAAGCTTTCTTT.

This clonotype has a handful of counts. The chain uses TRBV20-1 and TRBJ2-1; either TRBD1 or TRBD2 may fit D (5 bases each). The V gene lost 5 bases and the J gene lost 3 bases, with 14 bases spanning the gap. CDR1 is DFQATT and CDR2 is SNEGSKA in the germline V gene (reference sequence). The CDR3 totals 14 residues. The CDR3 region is CSAHSGTDYNEQFF. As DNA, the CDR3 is TGCAGTGCTCATTCCGGGACGGACTACAATGAGCAGTTCTTC.